What follows is one TCR beta chain and its context. These data are taken from a study of blood T cell repertoires in COVID-19. The method was immunoSEQ multiplex PCR; TCRdb's version includes in-frame clones alone and lacks a portion of them. The sample includes roughly 120,000 clones, about 94% seen only once; the top ten take around 1.9%. Trimming left V 0 bases short and J 4 bases short, with 15 bases between. Germline CDR1 and CDR2: SEHNR and FQNEAQ (reference sequence). The CDR3 length is 16 residues. This chain connects TRBV7-9 to TRBJ1-2; tentatively, D is TRBD1 (6 bases). The TCR was taken from a man in his forties or fifties with COVID-19, enrolled during active disease. The source material was peripheral blood. CDR3 coding DNA: TGTGCCAGCAGCTTAGCTCCAGGGGCGAACCTCTATGGCTACACCTTC. Translation: CASSLAPGANLYGYTF.